The TCR beta chain under discussion was sequenced for a study of blood T cells in healthy people across ages. At the level of the study: The template switching approach captured approximately one barcoded beta molecule for every two T cells.

As to this clonotype: The antigen is unknown.

Whole-study findings and limits: TCR beta diversity, measured per million T cells, fell in a roughly linear way with age. With naive T cell percentage, TCR beta diversity showed a strong correlation.

The CDR3 loop spans 13 amino acids. The germline V and J ends were trimmed by 0 bases and 5 bases, with 8 bases remaining between them. The germline V gene encodes CDR1 MNHEY and CDR2 SMNVEV (reference sequence). A second PCR, run for roughly 7 to 11 cycles, used a sample-barcoded 5' primer plus a J-beta primer mix. Each single sample gave us at least 2.5 million CDR3-containing paired-end reads. TCRdb processed the 5' RACE reads anew with MiXCR; each CDR3 protein has one entry. The sample yields roughly 720,000 distinct CDR3 sequences, 40% to 65% seen once. This TCR was sampled from a man older than 75 in good health. The gene calls are TRBV27 and TRBJ2-7, with D possibly being TRBD1 (6 bases). The sequenced material came from blood. CDR3 nucleotides: TGTGCCAGCAGTTTATCGGACAGTCACGAGCAGTACTTC. It is translated as CASSLSDSHEQYF.